Shown below are 22 T cell receptor beta chains from a single sample sequenced in a study of human T cells and chemical hapten exposure. The study used a library that attached unique molecular identifiers to individual cDNA molecules. Each CDR3 protein gets one entry after TCRdb re-called the reads with MiXCR. The sample holds 120,000 or so distinct CDR3 sequences, about 7.7% seen once. It was unfractionated whole blood from which total RNA was extracted. The sample comprised whole blood. The receptors here all came from a human donor in good health. Some clones in this sample may be carry-over from other donors' samples.

This clonotype has only a few counts. The chain combines TRBV20-1 with TRBJ2-2; D is undetermined. Germline CDR1 and CDR2: DFQATT and SNEGSKA (reference sequence). The ends were cut back, 0 bases at V and 2 bases at J, with 10 bases in the middle. The CDR3 is 15 residues long. CDR3 amino acids: CSARDVGFNTGELFF. CDR3 nucleotides: TGCAGTGCTAGAGACGTGGGCTTCAACACCGGGGAGCTGTTTTTT.

With regard to this clonotype: A read error may explain this, as a much larger clone is one base away. V gene TRBV27 combines with J gene TRBJ1-6; 9 bases align to TRBD1. Per germline, CDR1 MNHEY and CDR2 SMNVEV (reference sequence). The length of the CDR3 is 14 residues. CDR3 protein: CVSSGDRDYSPLHF. In DNA form, the CDR3 reads TGTGTCAGCAGTGGGGACAGGGATTATTCACCCCTCCACTTT.

This clonotype was picked up many times. V and J are TRBV7-2 and TRBJ1-5, with TRBD1 matching over 7 bases. The germline gives CDR1 SGHTA, CDR2 FQGNSA. There are 15 residues in the CDR3. J lost 6 bases, V lost 1 base, and 6 bases had no gene match. DNA for the CDR3: TGTGCCAGCAGCTTAGTGCCAGGGGGTGGTCAGCCCCAGCATTTT. Protein: CASSLVPGGGQPQHF.

This clonotype was recorded many times. J is TRBJ1-2 and V is TRBV25-1; TRBD1 matches at 7 bases. V gave up 6 bases and J gave up 5 bases; unmatched junction bases: 3. The germline gives CDR1 MGHDK, CDR2 SYGVNS. The CDR3 totals 12 residues. CDR3 sequence: CASRGTEYGYTF. The CDR3 nucleotides are TGTGCCAGCAGAGGGACAGAATATGGCTACACCTTC.

Only a few counts were recorded for this clonotype. This chain connects TRBV20-1 to TRBJ2-2, with D possibly TRBD2 on 5 matching bases. Germline values: CDR1 DFQATT, CDR2 SNEGSKA (reference sequence). The ends were cut back, 1 base at V and 7 bases at J, with 7 bases in the middle. The CDR3 is 12 residues long. In DNA form, the CDR3 reads TGCAGTGCTAGAGGTGCGGGCGGGGAGCTGTTTTTT. The encoded protein is CSARGAGGELFF.

V and J are TRBV20-1 and TRBJ2-7; TRBD2 might be the D (5 bases). Trimming shortened V by 1 base and J by 0 bases, and 13 bases separated the two germline ends. Germline CDR1 DFQATT, CDR2 SNEGSKA (reference sequence). The CDR3 covers 15 residues. The CDR3 sequence: CSARVRELSSYEQYF. The CDR3 nucleotides read TGCAGTGCTAGAGTTAGGGAGCTTAGCTCCTACGAGCAGTACTTC.

In this sample, this clonotype turned up many times. This chain uses TRBV20-1 with TRBJ1-5; TRBD1 agrees at 7 bases. Per germline, CDR1 DFQATT and CDR2 SNEGSKA (reference sequence). V lost 3 bases and J lost 7; bases outside the gene matches: 6. This CDR3 has 13 amino acids. This CDR3 reads CSASAPGGQPQHF. DNA of the CDR3: TGCAGTGCTAGTGCCCCAGGGGGACAGCCCCAGCATTTT.

The CDR3: CASRVQGTGELFF. The CDR3 DNA reads TGTGCCAGCAGAGTACAGGGTACCGGGGAGCTGTTTTTT. This chain uses TRBV2 with TRBJ2-2; TRBD1 is a possible D gene (6 bases). Germline assignment: CDR1 SNHLY and CDR2 FYNNEI. This CDR3 has 13 residues. The V gene lost 6 bases and the J gene lost 5 bases, with 10 bases spanning the gap.

The chain carries TRBV4-1 and TRBJ2-1; TRBD2 matches at 13 bases. CDR3 size: 18 residues. V was pared by 1 base and J by 6 bases, with 9 bases of the junction left unmatched. Germline V lookup: CDR1 MGHRA, CDR2 YSYEKL. As DNA, the CDR3 is TGCGCCAGCAGCCAAGCGGGGACTAGCGGGACCCGTTTCAATGAGCAGTTCTTC. It is translated as CASSQAGTSGTRFNEQFF.

The chain employs TRBV10-3 and TRBJ2-3; D is unclear. There are 14 residues in the CDR3. V lost 6 bases, J lost 2 bases, and 12 bases lay in between. CDR1 is ENHRY and CDR2 is SYGVKD in the germline V gene. The CDR3 protein is CAIRDPSDTDTQYF. CDR3 nucleotides: TGTGCCATCAGAGACCCGAGCGACACAGATACGCAGTATTTT.

This clonotype was seen a few times. The rearrangement links TRBV6-5 to TRBJ2-5, with TRBD1 matching 10 bases. The CDR3 has 16 amino acids. Germline V gene sequence: CDR1 MNHEY, CDR2 SVGAGI. V lost 5 bases to trimming and J lost 5 bases; unmatched junction nucleotides: 11. Here the CDR3 DNA reads TGTGCCAGCAGTAACCTTGGGACAGGGGATCGGGAGACCCAGTACTTC. Protein: CASSNLGTGDRETQYF.

This chain links TRBV15 with TRBJ2-5; 11 positions agree with TRBD2. The CDR3 consists of 15 residues. V lost 0 bases, J lost 5 bases, and 2 bases stayed unmatched. CDR1 and CDR2 from the germline V gene are LNHNV and YYDKDF (reference sequence). CDR3 DNA: TGTGCCACCAGCAGAGATAGGACTAGCGGGGAGACCCAGTACTTC. Its protein product is CATSRDRTSGETQYF.

The chain combines TRBV20-1 with TRBJ2-3, with a tentative D call TRBD2 (6 bases). Germline V lookup: CDR1 DFQATT, CDR2 SNEGSKA (reference sequence). The CDR3 covers 16 residues. V lost 0 bases and J lost 0, with 13 bases in between. CDR3 DNA: TGCAGTGCTAGAGATATGCGGGGCCCTAGCACAGATACGCAGTATTTT. It codes for CSARDMRGPSTDTQYF.

The chain couples TRBV19 to TRBJ2-7; 8 bases map to TRBD1. The CDR3 runs 16 residues. V trimming: 3 bases; J trimming: 5 bases; junction bases outside the gene matches: 12. Germline V gene lookup returns CDR1 LNHDA and CDR2 SQIVND (reference sequence). The CDR3 nucleotides read TGTGCCAGTAGTATCGGCCAGGGGGCCGTTGGACACGAGCAGTACTTC. This gives the protein CASSIGQGAVGHEQYF. The full variable domain, with the rest looked up from reference TRBV19 and TRBJ2-7, is DGGITQSPKYLFRKEGQNVTLSCEQNLNHDAMYWYRQDPGQGLRLIYYSQIVNDFQKGDIAEGYSVSREKKESFPLTVTSAQKNPTAFYLCASSIGQGAVGHEQYFGPGTRLTVT.

The chain recombines TRBV6-5 with TRBJ2-5; TRBD2 aligns across 14 bases. The germline gives CDR1 MNHEY, CDR2 SVGAGI. The CDR3 is made up of 17 amino acids. The V and J ends lost 2 bases and 5 bases, in that order; junction bases with no gene match: 7. The CDR3 region is CASSYRRGLAGVETQYF. The CDR3 DNA reads as TGTGCCAGCAGTTACCGCCGGGGACTAGCGGGAGTGGAGACCCAGTACTTC.

The V and J genes are TRBV7-8 and TRBJ1-4, with 8 bases that match TRBD1. This CDR3 comprises 15 residues. Germline V gives CDR1 SGHVS, CDR2 FQNEAQ. Trimming cost V 5 bases and J 8 bases; bases outside gene matches: 10. The CDR3 spells CASSPRARGLEKLFF. The CDR3 DNA sequence: TGTGCCAGCAGCCCCAGGGCCAGGGGGCTCGAAAAACTGTTTTTT. Based on the CDR3 plus reference TRBV7-8 and TRBJ1-4, the full variable domain is GAGVSQSPRYKVAKRGQDVALRCDPISGHVSLFWYQQALGQGPEFLTYFQNEAQLDKSGLPSDRFFAERPEGSVSTLKIQRTQQEDSAVYLCASSPRARGLEKLFFGSGTQLSVL.

V usage is TRBV6-6 and J usage is TRBJ2-7, with D unresolved. The germline CDR1 and CDR2 sequences are MNHNY and SVGAGI (reference sequence). This CDR3 has 11 residues. V was shortened by 7 bases and J by 4 bases, with 8 bases between the two germline ends. The CDR3 DNA reads TGTGCCAGCACCGCCGGGTACGAGCAGTACTTC. This gives the protein CASTAGYEQYF.

The chain joins TRBV20-1 to TRBJ2-5, with 7 positions matching TRBD1. Trimming cost V 3 bases and J 2 bases; bases outside gene matches: 15. This CDR3 is 17 amino acids long. CDR1 is DFQATT and CDR2 is SNEGSKA in the germline V gene (reference sequence). CDR3 DNA: TGCAGTGCTAGGTCTTCCCAGGGACAGACAATTCAAGAGACCCAGTACTTC. Its translation: CSARSSQGQTIQETQYF.

At least ten counts were recorded for this clonotype. The chain employs TRBV15 and TRBJ2-4; D possibly uses TRBD1 or TRBD2 (6 bases each). CDR1 and CDR2 (germline): LNHNV, YYDKDF (reference sequence). The CDR3 loop spans 13 amino acids. Trimming removed 3 bases at V and 13 bases at J, with 16 bases between. The CDR3 loop is CATSREGGRRQYF. The CDR3 DNA is TGTGCCACCAGCAGGGAAGGGGGGAGACGGCAGTACTTC.

This clonotype was seen at least ten times. The chain is built from TRBV7-2 and TRBJ2-6; D is unresolved. Germline CDR1 and CDR2: SGHTA and FQGNSA. The CDR3 covers 13 residues. V lost 10 bases and J 0 bases, leaving 7 bases between the germline ends. The CDR3 bases are TGTGCCAACGCTTTCTCTGGGGCCAACGTCCTGACTTTC. Translating gives CANAFSGANVLTF. The full variable domain, in which reference TRBV7-2 and TRBJ2-6 provide the parts outside the CDR3, is GAGVSQSPSNKVTEKGKDVELRCDPISGHTALYWYRQSLGQGLEFLIYFQGNSAPDKSGLPSDRFSAERTGGSVSTLTIQRTQQEDSAVYLCANAFSGANVLTFGAGSRLTVL.

This clonotype occurred many times. The chain employs TRBV7-2 and TRBJ2-7; a weak D match, TRBD1 (5 bases). Per germline, CDR1 SGHTA and CDR2 FQGNSA. The CDR3 contains 14 residues. V lost 1 base, J lost 7 bases, and 14 bases lay in between. The CDR3 is CASSLVRAPGEQYF. CDR3 bases: TGTGCCAGCAGCTTAGTCAGGGCACCTGGGGAGCAGTACTTC.

This clonotype was seen a handful of times. CDR3 loop: CASSPDGGYEQYF. CDR3 DNA: TGTGCCAGCAGCCCGGACGGGGGCTACGAGCAGTACTTC. The rearrangement joins TRBV5-6 to TRBJ2-7; the D gene is possibly TRBD2 (6 bases). Germline CDR1 and CDR2: SGHDT and YYEEEE. V was cut by 4 bases and J by 3 bases, with 11 bases left in between. There are 13 residues in the CDR3.